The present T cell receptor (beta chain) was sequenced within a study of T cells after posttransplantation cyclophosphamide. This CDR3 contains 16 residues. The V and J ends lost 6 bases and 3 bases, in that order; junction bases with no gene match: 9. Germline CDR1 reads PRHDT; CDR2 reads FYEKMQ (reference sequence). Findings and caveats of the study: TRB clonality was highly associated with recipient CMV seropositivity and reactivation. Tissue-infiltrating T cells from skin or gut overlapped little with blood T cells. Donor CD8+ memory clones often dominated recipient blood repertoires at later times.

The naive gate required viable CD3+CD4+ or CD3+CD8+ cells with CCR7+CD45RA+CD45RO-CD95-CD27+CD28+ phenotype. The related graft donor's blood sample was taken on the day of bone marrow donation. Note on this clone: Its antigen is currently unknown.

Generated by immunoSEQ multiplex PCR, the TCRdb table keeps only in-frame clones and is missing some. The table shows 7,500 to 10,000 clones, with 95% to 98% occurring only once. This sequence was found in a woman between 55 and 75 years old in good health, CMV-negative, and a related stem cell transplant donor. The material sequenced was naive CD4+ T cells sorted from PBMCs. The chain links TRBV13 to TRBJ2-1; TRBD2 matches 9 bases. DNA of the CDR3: TGTGCCAGCAGTTCTATAGCGGGGGCCCTCTACAATGAGCAGTTCTTC. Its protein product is CASSSIAGALYNEQFF. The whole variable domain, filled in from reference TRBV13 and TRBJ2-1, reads AAGVIQSPRHLIKEKRETATLKCYPIPRHDTVYWYQQGPGQDPQFLISFYEKMQSDKGSIPDRFSAQQFSDYHSELNMSSLELGDSALYFCASSSIAGALYNEQFFGPGTRLTVL.